What follows are 29 T cell receptor beta chains derived from one specimen sequenced in a study of graft-versus-host responses after intestinal transplantation. Profiling relied on immunoSEQ multiplex PCR, and the TCRdb table lists in-frame clones only, not all of them. The sample records about 40,000 clones, 91% being singletons. The source was PBMCs, collected 300 to 320 days after intestinal transplant. Source of these receptors: a human patient who received an intestinal transplant, so some T cells may come from the graft donor.

The chain is built from TRBV6-5 and TRBJ2-1; 9 bases line up with TRBD1. The trim removed 8 bases at V and 3 bases at J, leaving 2 bases unmatched. Germline CDR1 reads MNHEY; CDR2 reads SVGAGI. The CDR3 sequence is 13 residues long. The CDR3 region has the DNA TGTGCCAGCGGGGGACAGGGCTACAATGAGCAGTTCTTC. Its protein is CASGGQGYNEQFF.

V is TRBV2 and J is TRBJ1-5; 8 bases map to TRBD1. The CDR3 has 15 amino acids. Trimming took 2 bases from V and 4 from J; bases not matched to a gene: 4. The germline gives CDR1 SNHLY, CDR2 FYNNEI. The CDR3 spells CASSEQGASNQPQHF. The CDR3 DNA is TGTGCCAGCAGTGAACAGGGGGCGTCGAATCAGCCCCAGCATTTT.

This chain uses TRBV2 with TRBJ2-1; 9 nucleotides match TRBD2. Germline-derived CDR1 and CDR2 are SNHLY and FYNNEI. The V gene end was trimmed by 8 bases and the J gene end by 2 bases; junction bases not matched to a gene: 4. The CDR3 loop spans 14 amino acids. In nucleotides, the CDR3 is TGTGCCAGCCATAGACTAGCGGCCTACAATGAGCAGTTCTTC. Protein product: CASHRLAAYNEQFF.

The chain is built from TRBV27 and TRBJ2-7; the D is unclear. V was trimmed by 2 bases and J by 2 bases, leaving 7 bases between them. Germline V gives CDR1 MNHEY, CDR2 SMNVEV (reference sequence). This CDR3 has 13 amino acids. The CDR3 nucleotides read TGTGCCAGCAGTTTAGGGGTTACCTACGAGCAGTACTTC. It yields the protein CASSLGVTYEQYF.

V usage is TRBV29-1 and J usage is TRBJ2-5; D possibly corresponds to TRBD2 (5 bases). Germline V gives CDR1 SQVTM, CDR2 ANQGSEA. This CDR3 comprises 13 residues. V was trimmed by 4 bases and J by 4 bases, leaving 13 bases between them. CDR3 sequence (DNA): TGCAGCGTTGTCTCCCGGGGTGGAGAGACCCAGTACTTC. It specifies CSVVSRGGETQYF.

This clone has only one observation. V usage is TRBV6-6 and J usage is TRBJ2-1; D perhaps matches TRBD2 (6 bases). Germline-derived CDR1 and CDR2 are MNHNY and SVGAGI (reference sequence). V was clipped by 10 bases and J by 4 bases, with 20 bases between them. This CDR3 has 15 amino acids. For the CDR3, the DNA is TGTGCCACTCAAGGACACGGGAGATGGTACAATGAGCAGTTCTTC. Residues: CATQGHGRWYNEQFF.

This sequence joins TRBV28 and TRBJ2-7; possible D gene TRBD1, 5 bases. V was cut by 4 bases and J by 2 bases, with 12 bases left in between. This CDR3 has 14 residues. Germline CDR1 MDHEN, CDR2 SYDVKM. The CDR3 sequence is CASSWGERTYEQYF. CDR3 coding DNA: TGTGCCAGCAGTTGGGGCGAAAGGACCTACGAGCAGTACTTC.

This clone was seen just once. The chain recombines TRBV6-1 with TRBJ1-5; unclear D gene. The CDR3 is made up of 14 amino acids. Trimming removed 2 bases from V and 3 bases from J, with 8 bases in between. Germline lookup yields CDR1 MNHNS and CDR2 SASEGT. CDR3 residues: CASSEQWPNQPQHF. CDR3 nucleotide sequence: TGTGCCAGCAGTGAACAGTGGCCCAATCAGCCCCAGCATTTT.

V usage is TRBV14 and J usage is TRBJ1-2; unclear D gene. CDR1 is SGHDN, CDR2 FVKESK, per germline. The V and J ends lost 5 bases and 7 bases respectively, with 11 bases between them. CDR3 length: 12 residues. CDR3 in DNA: TGTGCCAGCAGCTACGGTGAGAGTGGCTACACCTTC. Its translation is CASSYGESGYTF.

The chain links TRBV7-9 to TRBJ2-7, with 7 bases identical to TRBD2. The CDR3 extends over 15 amino acids. Looked up from germline, CDR1 is SEHNR and CDR2 is FQNEAQ (reference sequence). Trimming cost V 1 base and J 2 bases; bases outside gene matches: 5. The CDR3 loop reads CASSLDREAAYEQYF. The CDR3 DNA reads TGTGCCAGCAGCTTAGATCGGGAGGCCGCCTACGAGCAGTACTTC.

This rearrangement joins TRBV6-5 to TRBJ1-2; the D gene is possibly TRBD1 (6 bases). V was pared by 6 bases and J by 6 bases, with 11 bases between. Per the germline V gene, CDR1 is MNHEY and CDR2 is SVGAGI. This CDR3 has 12 residues. The CDR3 nucleotides read TGTGCCAGCAGGAAGGGGGTCGATGGCTACACCTTC. The encoded protein is CASRKGVDGYTF.

The CDR3 DNA reads TGTGCCAGCAACACGCAGGGGACCGGGGAGCTGTTTTTT. Translation gives CASNTQGTGELFF. The V gene is TRBV11-2, the J gene TRBJ2-2; perhaps TRBD1 as D (6 bases). In germline, CDR1 is SGHAT, CDR2 FQNNGV. V was trimmed by 7 bases and J by 5 bases, leaving 11 bases between them. The CDR3 covers 13 residues.

The chain is built from TRBV6-5 and TRBJ1-1, with 7 bases matching TRBD1. The CDR3 length is 14 residues. Germline assignment: CDR1 MNHEY and CDR2 SVGAGI. J gave up 1 base and V 5 bases, and 4 bases lay outside the gene matches. CDR3 DNA sequence: TGTGCCAGCAGTGTAGCAGGGGGGAACACTGAAGCTTTCTTT. This sequence encodes CASSVAGGNTEAFF.

CDR3 coding DNA: TGCGCCAGCAGCGAGGTTCAGGGAAACACCATATATTTT. It encodes CASSEVQGNTIYF. The gene calls are TRBV4-1 and TRBJ1-3; no definite D call. The CDR3 runs 13 residues. Per the germline V gene, CDR1 is MGHRA and CDR2 is YSYEKL. Trimming left V 5 bases short and J 4 bases short, with 9 bases between.

The CDR3 spells CASSPPRGGPNYGYTF. The CDR3 DNA sequence: TGTGCCAGCAGTCCACCGCGGGGGGGTCCTAACTATGGCTACACCTTC. V and J are TRBV28 and TRBJ1-2; tentative D call: TRBD1 (5 bases). The CDR3 is 16 residues long. Germline V CDR1 and CDR2: MDHEN, SYDVKM. Trimming took 5 bases from V and 0 from J, leaving 16 bases between them.

The chain carries TRBV6-6 and TRBJ1-1, with D unresolved. This CDR3 has 14 amino acids. V lost 7 bases, J lost 0 bases, and 12 bases lay in between. CDR1 is MNHNY, CDR2 SVGAGI, per germline (reference sequence). The CDR3, as DNA: TGTGCCAGCACCCCTACGAACATGAACACTGAAGCTTTCTTT. The encoded protein is CASTPTNMNTEAFF.

The chain employs TRBV28 and TRBJ2-3; D uncertain. The CDR3 extends over 12 amino acids. CDR1 is MDHEN, CDR2 SYDVKM, per germline. Trimming took 5 bases from V and 6 from J, leaving 9 bases between them. CDR3 sequence: CASSIIWDTQYF. DNA of the CDR3: TGTGCCAGCAGTATAATTTGGGATACGCAGTATTTT.

V is TRBV5-6 and J is TRBJ1-1, with TRBD1 matching over 7 bases. The CDR3 has 15 amino acids. CDR1 is SGHDT, CDR2 YYEEEE, per germline. The junction had 9 bases not matched to a gene; V was cut back by 1 base and J by 6 bases. CDR3 residues: CASSLPQGLGAEAFF. DNA of the CDR3: TGTGCCAGCAGCTTGCCACAGGGGCTAGGGGCTGAAGCTTTCTTT.

The V gene is TRBV11-3, the J gene TRBJ2-3, with D tentatively TRBD1 (6 bases). There are 14 residues in the CDR3. With 0 bases removed from V and 3 bases from J, the gap between germline ends came to 7 bases. Germline V lookup: CDR1 SGHNT, CDR2 YENEEA. CDR3 coding DNA: TGTGCCAGCAGCTTAGACCAGGGGACAGATACGCAGTATTTT. Protein sequence: CASSLDQGTDTQYF. Using reference TRBV11-3 and TRBJ2-3 for the parts outside the CDR3, the full variable domain is EAGVVQSPRYKIIEKKQPVAFWCNPISGHNTLYWYLQNLGQGPELLIRYENEEAVDDSQLPKDRFSAERLKGVDSTLKIQPAELGDSAVYLCASSLDQGTDTQYFGPGTRLTVL.

V gene TRBV14 combines with J gene TRBJ2-3, with D possibly being TRBD2 (6 bases). Trimming took 6 bases from V and 3 from J, leaving 25 bases between them. The germline CDR1 and CDR2 sequences are SGHDN and FVKESK. The CDR3 is 18 residues long. For the CDR3, the DNA is TGTGCCAGCAGTCCCGGGTCTGGTTTGGGGGGTGGGACAGATACGCAGTATTTT. Protein sequence: CASSPGSGLGGGTDTQYF.

The chain recombines TRBV13 with TRBJ2-3; 10 bases agree with TRBD1. Germline V gene lookup returns CDR1 PRHDT and CDR2 FYEKMQ (reference sequence). The CDR3 sequence is 16 residues long. V trimming: 0 bases; J trimming: 7 bases; junction bases outside the gene matches: 7. The CDR3 nucleotides are TGTGCCAGCAGCTTAGGGACAGGGGGCAAGGAATATACGCAGTATTTT. Amino acid sequence: CASSLGTGGKEYTQYF.

The V call is TRBV27, the J call TRBJ2-3; 12 bases map to TRBD2. Germline V gene data show CDR1 as MNHEY and CDR2 as SMNVEV (reference sequence). V shed 6 bases, J shed 0 bases, and the junction held 7 bases outside the gene matches. The CDR3 contains 17 residues. The CDR3 DNA follows: TGTGCCAGCAGACTAGCGGGAGGAATCCCTAGCACAGATACGCAGTATTTT. The encoded protein is CASRLAGGIPSTDTQYF.

The chain carries TRBV28 and TRBJ2-3; 9 nucleotides match TRBD2. CDR1 is MDHEN and CDR2 is SYDVKM in the germline V gene. J gave up 1 base and V 5 bases, and 7 bases lay outside the gene matches. CDR3 size: 16 residues. The CDR3 loop is CASSEPLAGGTDTQYF. CDR3 DNA sequence: TGTGCCAGCAGTGAACCGTTAGCGGGGGGCACAGATACGCAGTATTTT.

The chain recombines TRBV5-1 with TRBJ2-5, with TRBD2 identical over 12 bases. V was pared by 3 bases and J by 4 bases, with 1 base of the junction left unmatched. Germline CDR1 is SGHRS and CDR2 is YFSETQ. The CDR3 has 14 residues. The DNA of the CDR3 is TGCGCCAGCAGCTGGGGACTAGCGGGAGAGACCCAGTACTTC. Translation gives CASSWGLAGETQYF.

The V gene is TRBV10-3, the J gene TRBJ2-2, with 9 bases fitting TRBD1. The length of the CDR3 is 16 residues. Germline CDR1 is ENHRY and CDR2 is SYGVKD. Unmatched junction bases numbered 5, after V lost 0 bases and J lost 6 bases. DNA of the CDR3: TGTGCCATCAGTGAGTCAACAGGGGGCGGATCCGGGGAGCTGTTTTTT. Amino acid sequence: CAISESTGGGSGELFF.

The rearrangement uses TRBV6-1 and TRBJ2-7; tentatively, D is TRBD1 (5 bases). V was cut by 2 bases and J by 1 base, with 6 bases left in between. CDR1 and CDR2 (germline): MNHNS, SASEGT. This CDR3 is built from 13 residues. This CDR3 is CASSERGSYEQYF. CDR3 DNA sequence: TGTGCCAGCAGTGAAAGGGGTTCCTACGAGCAGTACTTC.

The rearrangement uses TRBV6-1 and TRBJ1-5; D is perhaps TRBD1 (6 bases). Germline V gene lookup returns CDR1 MNHNS and CDR2 SASEGT. Between the trimmed V and J ends, which lost 5 bases and 6 bases, there was a span of 17 bases. The CDR3 loop spans 15 amino acids. The CDR3 loop is CASSPNGGAAQPQHF. In nucleotides, the CDR3 is TGTGCCAGCAGTCCCAATGGGGGGGCGGCTCAGCCCCAGCATTTT.

The rearrangement uses TRBV7-9 and TRBJ2-4, with D perhaps matching TRBD2 (6 bases). CDR3 length: 16 residues. Trimming left V 5 bases short and J 0 bases short, with 14 bases between. The germline gives CDR1 SEHNR, CDR2 FQNEAQ (reference sequence). CDR3 coding DNA: TGTGCCAGCAGCCCTCTAGCGCAACTAGCCAAAAACATTCAGTACTTC. Its protein product is CASSPLAQLAKNIQYF.

The chain couples TRBV29-1 to TRBJ2-7; 10 positions match TRBD1. V lost 3 bases, J lost 6 bases, and 5 bases stayed unmatched. Germline-derived CDR1 and CDR2 are SQVTM and ANQGSEA. The CDR3 length is 13 residues. CDR3 sequence: CSVETRTGGEQYF. In DNA form, the CDR3 reads TGCAGCGTTGAGACTCGGACAGGGGGCGAGCAGTACTTC.